The rows below give T cell receptor beta chains drawn from one sample of a study of CD8 T cells in Susac syndrome. MiXCR, run by TCRdb on the immunoSEQ multiplex PCR reads, gives a single entry per CDR3 protein. The sample consists of 150,000 to 200,000 distinct CDR3 sequences, around 96% of them appearing once. The material sequenced was CD4+ T cells from PBMCs. The receptors were gathered from a human donor in good health. Both conserved end residues are part of each CDR3. D genes are given only for firm matches. Rows may omit the clone size; those that give it use once, few, many or a size class.

clone size: NA; D gene: NA; V gene: TRBV12-3/TRBV12-4; J gene: TRBJ2-3; CDR3 protein: CASTWVGGTDTQYF; CDR3 DNA: TGTGCCAGCACCTGGGTAGGGGGCACAGATACGCAGTATTTT
clone size: NA; D gene: TRBD2; V gene: TRBV29-1; J gene: TRBJ2-1; CDR3 protein: CSVSTSGNGKQFF; CDR3 DNA: TGCAGCGTTTCTACTAGCGGTAATGGGAAGCAGTTCTTC
clone size: NA; D gene: TRBD1; V gene: TRBV4-2; J gene: TRBJ2-1; CDR3 protein: CASSQAGTGNYNEQFF; CDR3 DNA: TGTGCCAGCAGCCAGGCCGGGACAGGGAATTACAATGAGCAGTTCTTC
clone size: NA; D gene: TRBD2; V gene: TRBV5-1; J gene: TRBJ2-3; CDR3 protein: CASSSIAGSTDTQYF; CDR3 DNA: TGCGCCAGCAGCTCCATAGCGGGGAGCACAGATACGCAGTATTTT
clone size: NA; D gene: NA; V gene: TRBV29-1; J gene: TRBJ1-2; CDR3 protein: CSVEEIGGPVGYTF; CDR3 DNA: TGCAGCGTTGAAGAGATAGGGGGGCCGGTCGGCTACACCTTC
clone size: few; D gene: NA; V gene: TRBV4-1; J gene: TRBJ2-2; CDR3 protein: CASSNLGGSTGELFF; CDR3 DNA: TGCGCCAGCAGTAACCTTGGAGGGAGCACCGGGGAGCTGTTTTTT
clone size: NA; D gene: NA; V gene: TRBV30; J gene: TRBJ2-7; CDR3 protein: CAWSAHPPGSRSYEQYF; CDR3 DNA: TGTGCCTGGAGTGCCCATCCCCCGGGGAGCCGATCCTACGAGCAGTACTTC
clone size: NA; D gene: TRBD2; V gene: TRBV3-1; J gene: TRBJ2-5; CDR3 protein: CASSETSEETQYF; CDR3 DNA: TGTGCCAGCAGCGAGACTAGCGAAGAGACCCAGTACTTC
clone size: NA; D gene: NA; V gene: TRBV3-1; J gene: TRBJ1-2; CDR3 protein: CASSLRGSYGYTF; CDR3 DNA: TGTGCCAGCAGCCTCCGGGGGTCCTATGGCTACACCTTC
clone size: NA; D gene: NA; V gene: TRBV6-2/TRBV6-3; J gene: TRBJ1-1; CDR3 protein: CASNGVLNTEAFF; CDR3 DNA: TGTGCCAGCAATGGGGTCTTGAACACTGAAGCTTTCTTT
clone size: NA; D gene: TRBD2; V gene: TRBV20-1; J gene: TRBJ2-3; CDR3 protein: CSAVPSGRTDTQYF; CDR3 DNA: TGCAGTGCTGTACCTAGCGGCCGCACAGATACGCAGTATTTT